These 3 T cell receptor beta chains originate from one sample sequenced in a study of blood T cells in healthy people across ages. The authors ran a second PCR of roughly 6 to 11 cycles using a sample-barcoded 5' primer and a J-beta primer mix. TCRdb re-derived calls from the 5' RACE reads in MiXCR, one entry per CDR3 protein. The table has some 860,000 distinct CDR3 sequences, just over 55% seen once. The sequencing sample was made of blood. All receptors derive from a man in his forties or fifties in good health.

The CDR3 reads CASSGRSSYEQYF. The CDR3 coding sequence is TGTGCCAGCAGTGGGAGGAGCTCCTACGAGCAGTACTTC. The rearrangement uses TRBV28 and TRBJ2-7; possible D gene TRBD2, 6 bases. The V end lost 5 bases, the J end lost 0 bases, and 8 bases lay between the germline ends. Germline V gene lookup returns CDR1 MDHEN and CDR2 SYDVKM. The CDR3 consists of 13 residues.

The CDR3 nucleotides read TGTGCCAGCAGGCTACTAGCGGGGGGCCAAGAGACCCAGTACTTC. It translates to CASRLLAGGQETQYF. The chain couples TRBV6-6 to TRBJ2-5, with TRBD2 matching over 12 bases. Trimming removed 6 bases from V and 1 base from J; junction bases left unmatched: 3. Looked up from germline, CDR1 is MNHNY and CDR2 is SVGAGI (reference sequence). The CDR3 runs 15 residues.

The chain combines TRBV10-1 with TRBJ2-5; 7 bases line up with TRBD1. Germline assignment: CDR1 WNHNN and CDR2 SYGVQD (reference sequence). The CDR3 is 16 residues long. Trimming cost V 3 bases and J 1 base; bases outside gene matches: 8. The DNA for the CDR3 is TGCGCCAGCAGTGAAGACAGGGAGTACCTCCAAGAGACCCAGTACTTC. Protein: CASSEDREYLQETQYF.